Sequencing of this TCR beta chain was carried out in a study of T-cell reconstitution after alpha-beta-depleted transplantation in children. Whole-study findings and limits: Diversity and T-cell counts at one year after transplant derived mostly from new T cells. By about two months after transplant, alpha-beta T cells reportedly arose from several hundred graft clones that had expanded. Surviving recipient cells, namely T cells and thymic progenitors, were the source of high day-60 TCRbeta diversity in some patients.

Germline CDR1 and CDR2: MNHNS and SASEGT. The CDR3 is 16 residues long. Deletions cut 6 bases from V and 3 bases from J, with 18 bases between. Preparing the TCRbeta library involved the use of unique molecular identifiers. TCRdb used MiXCR to reprocess the PCR reads, holding one entry per CDR3 protein. Of approximately 210,000 distinct CDR3 sequences listed, around a sixth were seen once; the top ten hold 43%. About this clonotype: Its specificity is not known.

The sequence was obtained from a male patient aged 2-15 years who had a stem cell transplant for acute lymphoblastic leukemia, so the T cells may come from the graft donor. The material was PBMCs, mostly from graft donor cells, obtained 360 days after TCRalphabeta/CD19-depleted stem cell transplant. The V call is TRBV6-1, the J call TRBJ2-1; unclear D gene. The CDR3 region has the DNA TGTGCCAGCAGCCCTGTGGGTGCACCACTCTACAATGAGCAGTTCTTC. This codes for CASSPVGAPLYNEQFF.